This is a list of T cell receptor beta chains from one sample in a study of patients and donors after allogeneic stem cell transplantation. MiXCR was run by TCRdb on the RT-PCR reads, yielding one entry per CDR3 protein. The sample consists of about 230,000 distinct CDR3 sequences, about 14% of them appearing once. Specimen: blood, either unsorted or a sorted T cell fraction (not recorded which). These receptors all come from a human donor who was either an allogeneic HSCT recipient or a stem cell or donor lymphocyte infusion donor (not recorded which). It is not recorded whose cells these are; they may come from a transplant donor. CDR3s include the opening cysteine and the closing phenylalanine or tryptophan. The order of the fields is V gene, clone size, J gene, D gene, CDR3 DNA, CDR3 protein. A D gene is named only where the DNA matches it firmly. Not all rows give a size; the values are once, few, many and, for expanded clones, a class.

TRBV14	few	TRBJ2-2	-	TGTGCCAGCAGCGCCCTCGGCCCGAACACCGGGGAGCTGTTTTTT	CASSALGPNTGELFF
TRBV18	many	TRBJ2-1	-	TGTGCCAGCTCACCGGTACAGAGACACAATGAGCAGTTCTTC	CASSPVQRHNEQFF
TRBV6-5	many	TRBJ2-3	TRBD1	TGTGCCAGCAGTTACCTGAGACAGGGAAGCACAGATACGCAGTATTTT	CASSYLRQGSTDTQYF
TRBV7-6	many	TRBJ2-1	-	TGTGCCAGCAGCTTATCTTGGGGGGTGGGCAATGAGCAGTTCTTC	CASSLSWGVGNEQFF
TRBV7-7	-	TRBJ2-3	TRBD2	TGTGCTAGCAGTATGCGGGGGATCACAGATACGCAGTATTTT	CASSMRGITDTQYF
TRBV3-1	-	TRBJ2-3	-	TGTGCCAGCAGCCAAACGGCCGGGGGCACAGATACGCAGTATTTT	CASSQTAGGTDTQYF
TRBV3-1	-	TRBJ2-7	TRBD2	TGTGCCAGCAGCCAGACCCTAGCGGGAGCCTACGAGCAGTACTTC	CASSQTLAGAYEQYF
TRBV5-1	few	TRBJ2-5	TRBD2	TGCGCCAGCAGCTCAACTAGCGGTCAAGAGACCCAGTACTTC	CASSSTSGQETQYF
TRBV12-3/TRBV12-4	few	TRBJ1-1	TRBD1	TGTGCCAGCAAACAGGGGGCGCGCACTGAAGCTTTCTTT	CASKQGARTEAFF
TRBV6-1	-	TRBJ2-1	TRBD1	TGTGCCAGCAGCCTGGGACAGGGCCCCTACAATGAGCAGTTCTTC	CASSLGQGPYNEQFF
TRBV20-1	-	TRBJ2-2	-	TGCAGTGCTGAACCGGTAGACTCCTCCCATCACGGGGAGCTGTTTTTT	CSAEPVDSSHHGELFF
TRBV2	few	TRBJ2-5	-	TGTGCCAGCAGTGTTAGCGGACTGGGGGAGACCCAGTACTTC	CASSVSGLGETQYF
TRBV4-3	few	TRBJ1-2	TRBD1	TGCGCCAGCAGCCGAGGGACAGCCGAATATGGCTACACCTTC	CASSRGTAEYGYTF
TRBV20-1	-	TRBJ2-5	-	TGCAGTGCTAGAGAGGAGGGCCGGGACTTCCAAGAGACCCAGTACTTC	CSAREEGRDFQETQYF
TRBV5-1	-	TRBJ1-6	-	TGCGCCAGCAGCTTGGTATCTACAGACAATTCACCCCTCCACTTT	CASSLVSTDNSPLHF
TRBV7-9	many	TRBJ2-1	TRBD1	TGTGCCAGCAGCTTAGCCGGGACAGGGGGCAGGGGGCAGTTCTTC	CASSLAGTGGRGQFF
TRBV5-1	-	TRBJ2-7	-	TGCGCCAGCAGCGGACCGACGGCGGGCGGCTACGAGCAGTACTTC	CASSGPTAGGYEQYF
TRBV20-1	many	TRBJ1-2	-	TGCAGTGCTAGAGGACACGGGGGCGATCTCTATGGCTACACCTTC	CSARGHGGDLYGYTF
TRBV28	few	TRBJ2-7	-	TGTGCCAGCAGTACCGGGGACTCTTCCTACGAGCAGTACTTC	CASSTGDSSYEQYF
TRBV5-4	-	TRBJ2-5	-	TGTGCCAGCAGCTTGGTGCCGGTAGAGACCCAGTACTTC	CASSLVPVETQYF
TRBV5-6	-	TRBJ2-1	-	TGTGCCAGCAGCTTTCCTAGTGGTGAGCAGTTCTTC	CASSFPSGEQFF
TRBV5-6	few	TRBJ1-1	-	TGTGCCAGCAGCCCCTTGGAGGGCACTGAAGCTTTCTTT	CASSPLEGTEAFF
TRBV5-5	many	TRBJ2-2	-	TGTGCCAGCAGCTTGGTCCAGCACACCGGGGAGCTGTTTTTT	CASSLVQHTGELFF
TRBV24-1	many	TRBJ1-6	TRBD1	TGTGCCACCAGCCGGGACAGAGATTCACCCCTCCACTTT	CATSRDRDSPLHF
TRBV19	-	TRBJ1-2	TRBD1	TGTGCCAGTAGTCCACAGGGGGCGGTTGGCTATGGCTACACCTTC	CASSPQGAVGYGYTF
TRBV11-2	many	TRBJ2-1	TRBD2	TGTGCCAGCAGCTCGGGGACTAGCGGGTGGGGGCATGAGCAGTTCTTC	CASSSGTSGWGHEQFF
TRBV20-1	many	TRBJ1-5	TRBD1	TGCAGTGCTAGAGATGGGGGACAGGGTCCCAATCAGCCCCAGCATTTT	CSARDGGQGPNQPQHF
TRBV27	few	TRBJ1-4	-	TGTGCCAGCCGCCGCCTCGGGGCTGGAGGTGAAAAACTGTTTTTT	CASRRLGAGGEKLFF
TRBV6-1	once	TRBJ2-6	TRBD1	TGTGCCAGCAGCCTCGACAGGGCTCAGGGTGGGGCCAACGTCCTGACTTTC	CASSLDRAQGGANVLTF
TRBV6-1	few	TRBJ1-5	TRBD1	TGTGCCAGCAGTAGAAACAGGGGGCTAGGCTATAGCAATCAGCCCCAGCATTTT	CASSRNRGLGYSNQPQHF
TRBV30	-	TRBJ1-5	-	TGTGCCTGGAGCAGGGGCGCCAATCAGCCCCAGCATTTT	CAWSRGANQPQHF
TRBV11-1	-	TRBJ2-5	-	TGTGCCAGCAGCCCCGGACCCACAGGGTCCCCTGAGACCCAGTACTTC	CASSPGPTGSPETQYF
TRBV20-1	-	TRBJ2-7	-	TGCAGTGCTAGGATGGGACACGATTTACCGGAGCAGTACTTC	CSARMGHDLPEQYF
TRBV25-1	few	TRBJ2-7	-	TGTGCCAGCAGTGAGGGACGCTACGAGCAGTACTTC	CASSEGRYEQYF
TRBV7-2	few	TRBJ2-3	TRBD2	TGTGCCAGCAGCTCTAGCGGGGGGACAGATACGCAGTATTTT	CASSSSGGTDTQYF
TRBV3-1	-	TRBJ2-5	-	TGTGCCAGCAGCCAAGATGCCGGGGGCTGGGAGACCCAGTACTTC	CASSQDAGGWETQYF
TRBV5-6	many	TRBJ1-1	-	TGTGCCAGCCAACCCCCATTTGGTTCCACTGAAGCTTTCTTT	CASQPPFGSTEAFF
TRBV25-1	many	TRBJ2-3	-	TGTGCCAGCGGTGCACTTCAGGGGAGGCGGGGAGATACGCAGTATTTT	CASGALQGRRGDTQYF
TRBV6-1	many	TRBJ2-1	TRBD2	TGTGCCACCAGGGAGCGGGGGACCTCCTACAATGAGCAGTTCTTC	CATRERGTSYNEQFF
TRBV7-2	many	TRBJ2-3	TRBD2	TGTGCCAGCAGCTTAGGACTAGCAACAGATACGCAGTATTTT	CASSLGLATDTQYF
TRBV4-1	many	TRBJ2-1	TRBD2	TGCGCCAGCAGCCAAGGACTAGCGGGGGCCTCCTACAATGAGCAGTTCTTC	CASSQGLAGASYNEQFF
TRBV2	many	TRBJ2-7	TRBD2	TGTGCCAGCAGTCCGGGACTAACGAAATACGAGCAGTACTTC	CASSPGLTKYEQYF
TRBV7-8	few	TRBJ2-1	-	TGTGCCAGCAGCTTTTCGGTGAATGAGCAGTTCTTC	CASSFSVNEQFF
TRBV7-9	few	TRBJ2-3	-	TGTGCCAGCAGCTTAATCTCAGGGATCGGTACAGATACGCAGTATTTT	CASSLISGIGTDTQYF
TRBV20-1	-	TRBJ2-7	TRBD2	TGCAGTGCTAGAGATGGCGCGGGAGTTAGGGACGAGCAGTACTTC	CSARDGAGVRDEQYF
TRBV7-9	-	TRBJ1-1	-	TGTGCCAGCAGCGGAACTGGACTAACCATGAACACTGAAGCTTTCTTT	CASSGTGLTMNTEAFF
TRBV15	many	TRBJ1-5	-	TGTGCCACCAGCAGAGATCAGGGGAGCAATCAGCCCCAGCATTTT	CATSRDQGSNQPQHF
TRBV24-1	many	TRBJ2-2	-	TGTGCCACCAGTCGACCCGGACCCTCGAACACCGGGGAGCTGTTTTTT	CATSRPGPSNTGELFF
TRBV11-1	-	TRBJ2-7	TRBD2	TGTGCCAGCAGCCCCGACGGGGGGTTCTACGAGCAGTACTTC	CASSPDGGFYEQYF
TRBV24-1	many	TRBJ2-1	TRBD1	TGTGCCACCAGTGATTCCGGGACAGGGGGCATGGCCTACAATGAGCAGTTCTTC	CATSDSGTGGMAYNEQFF
TRBV7-8	-	TRBJ2-7	TRBD1	TGTGCCAGCAGCCCCCAGGGGGTAACCTACGAGCAGTACTTC	CASSPQGVTYEQYF
TRBV6-1	-	TRBJ2-1	-	TGTGCCAGCAGACCCGGACACTCCAGTTACAATGAGCAGTTCTTC	CASRPGHSSYNEQFF
TRBV29-1	few	TRBJ2-3	-	TGCAGCGTAACAGGGAGCAACACAGATACGCAGTATTTT	CSVTGSNTDTQYF
TRBV27	many	TRBJ1-1	TRBD1	TGTGCCAGCAGTTCAACCGGGACAGGGATTACTGAAGCTTTCTTT	CASSSTGTGITEAFF